This T cell receptor beta chain emerged from a study of blood T cell repertoires in COVID-19. Study-wide background: There were acute and convalescent COVID-19 samples, and they came from the United States, Italy and Spain. T cells, B-cell-depleted T cells, or PBMCs provided the cDNA or gDNA that served as material.

As originally analysed: Reference gene primer amplification yielded estimated nucleated cell counts. The data were produced by immunoSEQ multiplex PCR, yet TCRdb's version contains in-frame clones alone and is incomplete. Clone size and V and J calls were adopted from that table, with D and trimming inferred from the DNA. The table includes roughly 230,000 clones, 65% to 85% detected once. In the case of this clone: Other DNA sequences of this sample code for an identical CDR3.

After removal of 0 bases from V and 6 bases from J, the junction contained 0 bases not matched to a gene. Germline CDR1 MNHEY, CDR2 SMNVEV (reference sequence). The CDR3 length is 15 residues. This clonotype originated in a woman aged 80 or older with acute or convalescent COVID-19. The sample taken for sequencing was peripheral blood. The chain couples TRBV27 to TRBJ1-6; 9 bases align to TRBD1. CDR3 sequence reads: CASSLSDRGNSPLHF. Here the CDR3 DNA reads TGTGCCAGCAGTTTATCGGACAGGGGTAATTCACCCCTCCACTTT.